The 4 T cell receptor beta chains listed next were all sequenced from one sample in a study of blood T cell repertoires in COVID-19. The method was immunoSEQ multiplex PCR; TCRdb's version includes in-frame clones alone and lacks a portion of them. The top ten clones hold about 15% of a sample with 200,000 to 250,000 clones, approximately 80% of them seen once. What was sequenced was PBMCs or T cells enriched from blood (not recorded which). The receptors come from a man aged 40-55 years who had recovered from COVID-19.

The CDR3 region is CASRRDREKGEQYF. The DNA of the CDR3 is TGTGCCAGCAGGCGGGACAGGGAAAAAGGCGAGCAGTACTTC. V and J are TRBV2 and TRBJ2-7, with TRBD1 matching 9 bases. The J segment lost 6 bases and the V segment lost 6 bases, leaving 9 bases of the junction unmatched. Looked up from germline, CDR1 is SNHLY and CDR2 is FYNNEI. The CDR3 is 14 residues long.

This rearrangement joins TRBV30 to TRBJ1-6, with D possibly being TRBD1 (6 bases). CDR1 and CDR2 (germline): GTSNPN, SVGIG (reference sequence). With 4 bases removed from V and 5 bases from J, the gap between germline ends came to 12 bases. CDR3 length: 14 amino acids. CDR3 DNA sequence: TGTGCCTGGATCCGGACAGATCATAATTCACCCCTCCACTTT. This encodes CAWIRTDHNSPLHF.

V is TRBV7-2 and J is TRBJ2-7; the match to TRBD2 covers 10 bases. CDR3 size: 14 residues. The germline CDR1 and CDR2 sequences are SGHTA and FQGNSA. V gave up 3 bases and J gave up 7 bases; unmatched junction bases: 6. The DNA for the CDR3 is TGTGCCAGCAGCTTGAGCGGGGGGGCGCGGGAGCAGTACTTC. Its protein product is CASSLSGGAREQYF.

The rearrangement uses TRBV2 and TRBJ2-4; TRBD2 might be the D (5 bases). Germline V gives CDR1 SNHLY, CDR2 FYNNEI. The CDR3 is 13 residues long. Trimming removed 5 bases from V and 4 bases from J, with 9 bases in between. The CDR3 here is CASSRGDKNIQYF. The CDR3 nucleotides are TGTGCCAGCAGTCGGGGAGATAAAAACATTCAGTACTTC.